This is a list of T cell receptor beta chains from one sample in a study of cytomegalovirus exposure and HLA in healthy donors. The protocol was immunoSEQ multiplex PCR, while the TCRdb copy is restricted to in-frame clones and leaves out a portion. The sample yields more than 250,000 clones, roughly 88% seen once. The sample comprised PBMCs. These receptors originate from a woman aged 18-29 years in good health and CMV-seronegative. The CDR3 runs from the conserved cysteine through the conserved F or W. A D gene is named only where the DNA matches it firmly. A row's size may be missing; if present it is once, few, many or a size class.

CATSRDRGKYTEAFF	TGTGCCACCAGCAGAGATCGGGGGAAGTACACTGAAGCTTTCTTT	-	-	TRBJ1-1	TRBV15
CASSPVLTSGRYEQYF	TGCGCCAGCAGTCCGGTTCTGACTAGCGGGAGGTACGAGCAGTACTTC	TRBD2	-	TRBJ2-7	TRBV5-1
CASSTEGTRGETQYF	TGTGCCAGCAGTACCGAGGGGACTAGAGGGGAGACCCAGTACTTC	TRBD2	few	TRBJ2-5	TRBV2
CSVPGQGYGYTF	TGCAGCGTTCCGGGACAGGGCTATGGCTACACCTTC	TRBD1	-	TRBJ1-2	TRBV29-1
CASSLTAGTGELFF	TGTGCCAGCAGCTTAACCGCAGGCACCGGGGAGCTGTTTTTT	-	many	TRBJ2-2	TRBV7-3
CASSHPPEAGQSHEQYF	TGTGCCAGCAGTCACCCCCCTGAGGCGGGCCAGAGCCACGAGCAGTACTTC	-	-	TRBJ2-7	TRBV9
CASAPGLAGVGEQFF	TGTGCCTCCGCCCCGGGACTAGCGGGAGTCGGTGAGCAGTTCTTC	TRBD2	-	TRBJ2-1	TRBV2
CASSLLSGRNTIYF	TGTGCCAGCAGTCTACTATCCGGGAGGAACACCATATATTTT	-	once	TRBJ1-3	TRBV6-5
CASRRTGENEQFF	TGCGCCAGCAGACGAACAGGGGAAAATGAGCAGTTCTTC	TRBD1	-	TRBJ2-1	TRBV4-1
CASSGDIQETQYF	TGTGCCAGCAGCGGGGACATCCAAGAGACCCAGTACTTC	-	-	TRBJ2-5	TRBV9
CASSFPGDDQPQHF	TGTGCCAGCAGCTTCCCGGGAGACGATCAGCCCCAGCATTTT	-	-	TRBJ1-5	TRBV7-8
CASSEWRSSYNEQFF	TGTGCCAGCAGTGAATGGAGGAGCTCCTACAATGAGCAGTTCTTC	-	-	TRBJ2-1	TRBV6-1
CASSSLAGASEQYF	TGCGCCAGCAGCTCCCTCGCGGGGGCGAGCGAGCAGTACTTC	-	-	TRBJ2-7	TRBV5-1
CASSQDGGYEQYF	TGCGCCAGCAGCCAAGATGGCGGCTACGAGCAGTACTTC	-	once	TRBJ2-7	TRBV4-3
CASSWLGTGSYEQYF	TGTGCCAGCAGCTGGCTAGGGACAGGGTCGTACGAGCAGTACTTC	TRBD1	once	TRBJ2-7	TRBV5-6
CASSYLSRPNEKLFF	TGTGCCAGCAGTTACTTGAGCAGGCCTAATGAAAAACTGTTTTTT	-	-	TRBJ1-4	TRBV6-5
CASSDGQGAYEQYF	TGTGCCAGCAGTGACGGACAGGGGGCCTACGAGCAGTACTTC	TRBD1	-	TRBJ2-7	TRBV2
CASSVEGGRWYNEQFF	TGTGCCAGCAGCGTAGAAGGCGGGAGATGGTACAATGAGCAGTTCTTC	TRBD2	-	TRBJ2-1	TRBV9
CASTAETYEQYF	TGTGCCAGCACGGCGGAGACCTACGAGCAGTACTTC	-	-	TRBJ2-7	TRBV6-5
CASSLGLGSYEQYF	TGTGCCAGCAGCTTGGGGCTAGGGAGCTACGAGCAGTACTTC	-	-	TRBJ2-7	TRBV5-8
CASSPGTGFNEKLFF	TGTGCCAGCAGCCCCGGGACAGGGTTTAATGAAAAACTGTTTTTT	TRBD1	-	TRBJ1-4	TRBV9
CASSQDSLSSTDTQYF	TGCGCCAGCAGCCAAGATTCACTATCTAGCACAGATACGCAGTATTTT	-	-	TRBJ2-3	TRBV4-3
CASSFPTAQETQYF	TGTGCCAGCAGCTTCCCGACAGCCCAAGAGACCCAGTACTTC	-	-	TRBJ2-5	TRBV5-4
CASSVGLASYNEQFF	TGTGCCAGCAGCGTAGGACTAGCGAGTTACAATGAGCAGTTCTTC	TRBD2	-	TRBJ2-1	TRBV9
CASSYLGQGYKEQYF	TGTGCCAGCAGTTACCTTGGACAGGGGTACAAGGAGCAGTACTTC	TRBD1	-	TRBJ2-7	TRBV6-5
CASSKTSRRETQYF	TGTGCCAGCAGCAAGACTTCTAGAAGGGAGACCCAGTACTTC	-	few	TRBJ2-5	TRBV14